This TCR beta chain was recorded in a study of T cells in Graves' hyperthyroidism and ophthalmopathy. V lost 2 bases, J lost 7 bases, and 15 bases stayed unmatched. The CDR3 is 19 amino acids. Amplified TCR beta CDR3 regions derived from RNA transcripts. The TCR CDR3 was amplified in a first-round RT-PCR using the HTBI primer set. TCRdb passed the multiplex PCR reads through MiXCR, listing each CDR3 protein once. Of 600,000 or so distinct CDR3 sequences in the sample, 14% were seen once. V usage is TRBV12-3 or TRBV12-4 and J usage is TRBJ2-1; 12 bases line up with TRBD2. The sample taken for sequencing was blood. This clonotype originated in a woman in her 50s with Graves' ophthalmopathy. CDR3 sequence: CASSLFRLAGVKSRNEQFF. In nucleotides, the CDR3 is TGTGCCAGCAGTTTATTCCGACTAGCGGGAGTCAAATCGCGGAATGAGCAGTTCTTC.